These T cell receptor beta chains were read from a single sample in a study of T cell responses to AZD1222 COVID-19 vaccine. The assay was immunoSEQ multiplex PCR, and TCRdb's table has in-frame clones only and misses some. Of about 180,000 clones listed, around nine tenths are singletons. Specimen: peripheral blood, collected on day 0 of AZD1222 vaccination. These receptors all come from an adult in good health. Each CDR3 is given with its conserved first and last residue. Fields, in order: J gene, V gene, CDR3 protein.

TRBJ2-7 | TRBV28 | CASSWGSYEQYF
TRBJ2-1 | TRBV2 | CASSDPLARNEQFF
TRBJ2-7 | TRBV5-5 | CASSRADYEQYF
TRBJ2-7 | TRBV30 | CAWEPRLAGVDEQYF
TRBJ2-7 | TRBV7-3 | CASSSGLDTPQYF
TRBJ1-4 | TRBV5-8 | CASSPRDRNEKLFF
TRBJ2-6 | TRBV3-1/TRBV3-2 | CASRTRGAPNSGANVLTF
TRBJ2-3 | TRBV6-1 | CASSEQGIDTQYF
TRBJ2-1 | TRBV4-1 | CASSQDLIKGLAGFEQFF
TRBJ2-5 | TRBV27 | CASSLSGGGTQYF
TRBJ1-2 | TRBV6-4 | CASSESGGVGGYTF
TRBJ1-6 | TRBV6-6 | CASAGGFNSPLHF
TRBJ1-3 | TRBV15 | CATSSASGNTIYF
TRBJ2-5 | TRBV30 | CAWSKGLAEETQYF
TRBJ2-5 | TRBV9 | CASSVVVGETQYF
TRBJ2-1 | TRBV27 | CASSLLTTSAYNEQFF
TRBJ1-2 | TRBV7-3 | CASSLTGLSEGGYTF
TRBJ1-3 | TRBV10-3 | CAISLGQDSGNTIYF
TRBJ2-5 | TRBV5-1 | CASSPLTSGVGETQYF
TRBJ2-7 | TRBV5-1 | CASSFSGSISYEQYF
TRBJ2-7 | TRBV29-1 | CSVETSGREQYF
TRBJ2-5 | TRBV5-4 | CASSWDSQETQYF
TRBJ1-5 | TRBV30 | CAWTVQAGQPQHF
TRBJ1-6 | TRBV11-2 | CASSLDRGPFSYNSPLHF
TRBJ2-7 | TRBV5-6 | CASGMEGVWPYEQYF
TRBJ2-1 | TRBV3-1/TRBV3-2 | CASSQDIAGQFF
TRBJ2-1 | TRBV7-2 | CVSSLGYGGNEQFF
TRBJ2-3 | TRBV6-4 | CASRETSGSLRDTQYF
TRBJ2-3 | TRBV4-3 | CASSQEMGQGRGGTDTQYF
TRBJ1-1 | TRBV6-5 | CASSTTGGSEAFF
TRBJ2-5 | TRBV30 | CAWSVQETQYF
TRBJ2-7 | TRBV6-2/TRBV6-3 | CASSLTSGDSYEQYF
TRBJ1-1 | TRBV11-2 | CASSPHSGSEAFF
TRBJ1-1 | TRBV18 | CASSLGQGGITEAFF
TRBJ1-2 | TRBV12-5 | CASGMRPAWGYTF
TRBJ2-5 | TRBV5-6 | CASSLWGTGYRETQYF
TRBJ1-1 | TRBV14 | CASSQEGVRVRSTEAFF
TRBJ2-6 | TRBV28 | CASSLGDRAGANVLTF
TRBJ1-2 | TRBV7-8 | CASSPQGRENGYTF
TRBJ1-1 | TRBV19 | CASNEADTEAFF
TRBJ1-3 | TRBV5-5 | CASSLEGFENTIYF
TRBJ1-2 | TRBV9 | CASSATTGVGYTF
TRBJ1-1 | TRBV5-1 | CASSLVQGGDTEAFF
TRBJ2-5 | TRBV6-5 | CASSGLAGGEETQYF
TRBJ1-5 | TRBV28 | CASSHQYSNQPQHF
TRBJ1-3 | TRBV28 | CASSTSRGTIYF
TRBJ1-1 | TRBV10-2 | CASSESGAGRPGSSEAFF
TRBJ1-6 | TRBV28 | CASSLVNSPLHF